One and the same sample provided the 16 T cell receptor beta chains below, sequenced in a study of blood T cell repertoires in COVID-19. Data came from immunoSEQ multiplex PCR; TCRdb stores just in-frame clones and leaves some out. The table has fewer than 400,000 clones, over 75% seen once. Sequencing was done on a sample of PBMCs or T cells enriched from blood (not recorded which). Receptors originate from a man aged 30 to 39 who had recovered from COVID-19.

The rearrangement links TRBV2 to TRBJ1-1; unclear D gene. With 4 bases removed from V and 1 base from J, the gap between germline ends came to 7 bases. The CDR3 is 13 residues long. Germline CDR1 SNHLY, CDR2 FYNNEI. The CDR3 sequence is CASSAQPNTEAFF. The CDR3 bases are TGTGCCAGCAGTGCACAGCCGAACACTGAAGCTTTCTTT.

The rearrangement uses TRBV19 and TRBJ1-6, with TRBD1 matching 7 bases. V lost 1 base and J lost 7; bases outside the gene matches: 10. Germline CDR1 and CDR2: LNHDA and SQIVND (reference sequence). This CDR3 spans 17 amino acids. The CDR3 is CASSIGGLGTANSPLHF. CDR3 sequence (DNA): TGTGCCAGTAGTATAGGAGGACTGGGGACAGCCAATTCACCCCTCCACTTT.

For this clone: One end of the junction fails to match germline, which may point to a read error. CDR3 bases: TGTGCCAGCTCACCACCCTGGACAGGGGCCGCATTT. It yields the protein CASSPPWTGAAF. J is TRBJ1-1 and V is TRBV18; the match to TRBD1 covers 9 bases. Germline V gene sequence: CDR1 KGHSH, CDR2 LQKENI. This CDR3 comprises 12 residues.

The rearrangement uses TRBV27 and TRBJ2-5; 8 nucleotides agree with TRBD2. CDR1 is MNHEY and CDR2 is SMNVEV in the germline V gene (reference sequence). The CDR3 is made up of 16 amino acids. After removal of 5 bases from V and 4 bases from J, the junction contained 12 bases not matched to a gene. CDR3 in amino acids: CASSLRPGLGGETQYF. Written as DNA, the CDR3 is TGTGCCAGCAGTCTAAGGCCGGGACTAGGGGGAGAGACCCAGTACTTC.

J is TRBJ1-4 and V is TRBV7-8, with 10 bases aligning to TRBD1. CDR1 SGHVS and CDR2 FQNEAQ come from the germline V gene. The length of the CDR3 is 14 residues. The V segment lost 5 bases and the J segment 7 bases; nucleotides outside the gene matches: 4. The CDR3 is CASSRDRGREKLFF. The CDR3 nucleotides read TGTGCCAGCAGCCGGGACAGGGGACGTGAAAAACTGTTTTTT.

The V gene is TRBV9, the J gene TRBJ1-1; D may be TRBD1 (6 bases). Trimming shortened V by 4 bases and J by 1 base, and 11 bases separated the two germline ends. The CDR3 totals 14 residues. Germline V CDR1 and CDR2: SGDLS, YYNGEE. The CDR3 loop reads CASSSRQENTEAFF. The CDR3 region has the DNA TGTGCCAGCAGCTCGCGACAGGAGAACACTGAAGCTTTCTTT. Drawing the rest from reference TRBV9 and TRBJ1-1, the complete variable domain is DSGVTQTPKHLITATGQRVTLRCSPRSGDLSVYWYQQSLDQGLQFLIQYYNGEERAKGNILERFSAQQFPDLHSELNLSSLELGDSALYFCASSSRQENTEAFFGQGTRLTVV.

The rearrangement uses TRBV4-1 and TRBJ2-2; 8 nucleotides agree with TRBD2. This CDR3 is 15 amino acids long. The ends lost 8 bases at V and 1 base at J; junction bases unmatched: 6. Germline V gives CDR1 MGHRA, CDR2 YSYEKL. The CDR3 sequence is CASAVAGRNTGELFF. The DNA for the CDR3 is TGCGCCAGCGCTGTAGCGGGGAGGAACACCGGGGAGCTGTTTTTT.

CDR3 region: CAWRDGGETQYF. The CDR3 DNA reads TGTGCCTGGAGAGACGGGGGAGAGACCCAGTACTTC. The chain is built from TRBV30 and TRBJ2-5, with D possibly TRBD2 on 6 matching bases. CDR3 length equals 12 residues. Per the germline V gene, CDR1 is GTSNPN and CDR2 is SVGIG (reference sequence). V was shortened by 3 bases and J by 4 bases, with 9 bases between the two germline ends. The full variable domain, with the rest looked up from reference TRBV30 and TRBJ2-5, is SQTIHQWPATLVQPVGSPLSLECTVEGTSNPNLYWYRQAAGRGLQLLFYSVGIGQISSEVPQNLSASRPQDRQFILSSKKLLLSDSGFYLCAWRDGGETQYFGPGTRLLVL.

The chain uses TRBV5-1 and TRBJ1-5, with 8 positions matching TRBD1. The CDR3 is 14 residues long. The junction had 7 bases not matched to a gene; V was cut back by 4 bases and J by 7 bases. Looked up from germline, CDR1 is SGHRS and CDR2 is YFSETQ. The CDR3 DNA follows: TGCGCCAGCAGCCCGGACAGGGCCGACCAGCCCCAGCATTTT. Its protein is CASSPDRADQPQHF.

V and J are TRBV6-5 and TRBJ1-2; D remains ambiguous. With 7 bases removed from V and 4 bases from J, the gap between germline ends came to 16 bases. Germline V gene lookup returns CDR1 MNHEY and CDR2 SVGAGI. CDR3 length: 14 residues. As DNA, the CDR3 is TGTGCCAGCATCCGGGGTGGGGATTTCTATGGCTACACCTTC. Protein sequence: CASIRGGDFYGYTF.

With respect to this clone: Relative to the germline gene, one junction end is altered; a read error may explain this. This chain joins TRBV10-3 and TRBJ1-6; 8 bases are shared with TRBD1. The germline gives CDR1 ENHRY, CDR2 SYGVKD. The CDR3 extends over 15 amino acids. Here the CDR3 DNA reads TGTGCCATCAGTGAGTCTCAGGGGGCTAATCCACCCCTCCACTTT. Its protein product is CAISESQGANPPLHF.

This chain connects TRBV10-1 to TRBJ2-1; 11 bases fit TRBD2. With V trimmed by 2 bases and J by 9 bases, 6 bases remained unmatched. Germline-derived CDR1 and CDR2 are WNHNN and SYGVQD (reference sequence). This CDR3 has 15 amino acids. CDR3 in amino acids: CASSEMTSGAIEQFF. The CDR3, as DNA: TGCGCCAGCAGTGAGATGACTAGCGGGGCTATTGAGCAGTTCTTC.

The rearrangement joins TRBV5-1 to TRBJ1-1, with 10 bases lining up with TRBD1. The germline CDR1 and CDR2 sequences are SGHRS and YFSETQ. The J segment lost 1 base and the V segment lost 2 bases, leaving 11 bases of the junction unmatched. This CDR3 has 18 residues. This chain's CDR3 is CASSLWPRDRGQNTEAFF. The CDR3 coding sequence is TGCGCCAGCAGCTTATGGCCGAGGGACAGGGGCCAGAACACTGAAGCTTTCTTT.

In this sample, this clone turned up a few times. This chain links TRBV19 with TRBJ1-1; TRBD1 might be the D (5 bases). The V and J ends lost 4 bases and 5 bases respectively, with 14 bases between them. Germline V gene data show CDR1 as LNHDA and CDR2 as SQIVND (reference sequence). This CDR3 has 14 amino acids. The CDR3 sequence is CASSRGSKGTEAFF. The CDR3 coding sequence is TGTGCCAGTAGTAGGGGCTCCAAGGGGACTGAAGCTTTCTTT.

This clone is a singleton in its sample. The chain links TRBV29-1 to TRBJ2-7; 8 nucleotides line up with TRBD1. With 6 bases clipped from V and 2 bases from J, the junction kept 6 bases outside the gene matches. CDR1 is SQVTM, CDR2 ANQGSEA, per germline. This CDR3 region has 13 residues. CDR3 coding DNA: TGCAGCGTCTGGGACAGGAAGGCCTACGAGCAGTACTTC. This translates into CSVWDRKAYEQYF.

The chain has TRBV18 and TRBJ1-1, with TRBD1 as a possible D gene (5 bases). CDR3 size: 13 residues. Trimming pared 3 bases from V and 5 bases from J, leaving 10 bases between. Germline CDR1 reads KGHSH; CDR2 reads LQKENI. The CDR3 nucleotides read TGTGCCAGCTCACCGACAGTGTCAACTGAAGCTTTCTTT. This sequence encodes CASSPTVSTEAFF. The variable domain in full, completed from reference TRBV18 and TRBJ1-1, reads NAGVMQNPRHLVRRRGQEARLRCSPMKGHSHVYWYRQLPEEGLKFMVYLQKENIIDESGMPKERFSAEFPKEGPSILRIQQVVRGDSAAYFCASSPTVSTEAFFGQGTRLTVV.